This is a list of T cell receptor beta chains from one sample in a study of blood T cell repertoires in COVID-19. Here immunoSEQ multiplex PCR was the method, and the copy in TCRdb shows in-frame clones only, minus some. The sample consists of 95,000 to 120,000 clones, 55% to 75% of them appearing once. Sequenced sample: peripheral blood. The source is a woman in her thirties or forties with acute or convalescent COVID-19. Both conserved end residues are part of each CDR3. The D gene is left open where the match is weak. Clone size appears in some rows only: once, few, many, or a class for an expanded clone.

v_gene	j_gene	d_gene	abundance	len	CDR3nt	CDR3aa
TRBV28	TRBJ2-3	TRBD1	.	14	TGTGCCAGCAGTCTCGGACAGGTTGGAGATACGCAGTATTTT	CASSLGQVGDTQYF
TRBV7-3	TRBJ2-7	TRBD1	.	13	TGTGCCAGCAGTAGGACAGGGCGGAGCGAGCAGTACTTC	CASSRTGRSEQYF
TRBV18	TRBJ1-1	.	.	14	TGTGCCAGCTCACCGGGAGGGTTGGACACTGAAGCTTTCTTT	CASSPGGLDTEAFF
TRBV3-1/TRBV3-2	TRBJ1-2	TRBD1	.	15	TGTGCCAGCAGCCACCACGGACAGGGGGCAAACGGCTACACCTTC	CASSHHGQGANGYTF
TRBV18	TRBJ2-5	.	.	15	TGTGCCAGCTCACCCCTTCAGGGGCTCCAGGAGACCCAGTACTTC	CASSPLQGLQETQYF
TRBV10-3	TRBJ1-1	.	.	16	TGTGCCATCAGTGAGTCGGTGGGGCAGGGGAACACTGAAGCTTTCTTT	CAISESVGQGNTEAFF
TRBV2	TRBJ2-2	.	.	14	TGTGCCAGCAGAAGCCAGGAGAACACCGGGGAGCTGTTTTTT	CASRSQENTGELFF
TRBV29-1	TRBJ2-1	TRBD2	.	14	TGCAGCGTCGTAGGACTAGCGGGGTTTTATGAGCAGTTCTTC	CSVVGLAGFYEQFF
TRBV6-5	TRBJ1-1	.	.	16	TGTGCCAGCAGTTACCCGTCGGTGGGGGGTGACACTGAAGCTTTCTTT	CASSYPSVGGDTEAFF
TRBV7-8	TRBJ1-6	.	.	15	TGTGCCAGCAGCTTAGTGGACAGTTATAATTCACCCCTCCACTTT	CASSLVDSYNSPLHF
TRBV28	TRBJ1-5	.	few	13	TGTGCCAGCAACCAGGAGGTAAATCAGCCCCAGCATTTT	CASNQEVNQPQHF
TRBV7-2	TRBJ2-1	.	few	18	TGTGCCAGCAGCCCAACCCCGGGCGGACAGGGAGGGTCGAATGAGCAGTTCTTC	CASSPTPGGQGGSNEQFF
TRBV30	TRBJ1-6	.	once	12	TGTGCCTGGAGTTTCCCGGGTTCACCCCTCCACTTT	CAWSFPGSPLHF
TRBV11-3	TRBJ2-5	TRBD1	once	13	TGTGCCAGCAGCTTACAGGGGGCCGAGACCCAGTACTTC	CASSLQGAETQYF
TRBV7-2	TRBJ1-1	TRBD1	.	14	TGTGCCAGCAGATTGGACAGGGGGAACACTGAAGCTTTCTTT	CASRLDRGNTEAFF
TRBV10-3	TRBJ2-1	TRBD1	.	13	TGTGCCACCAACCGGGACAGGGACGATGAGCAGTTCTTC	CATNRDRDDEQFF
TRBV7-7	TRBJ2-1	.	few	13	TGTGCCAGCAGCTTAAACCGGGGTAATGAGCAGTTCTTC	CASSLNRGNEQFF
TRBV14	TRBJ1-1	.	few	15	TGTGCCAGCAGCCAAGTCGGGAACAGTAACACTGAAGCTTTCTTT	CASSQVGNSNTEAFF
TRBV28	TRBJ1-5	.	.	13	TGTGCCAGCAGTTATACAGTGGATCAGCCCCAGCATTTT	CASSYTVDQPQHF
TRBV12-5	TRBJ2-2	TRBD1	few	15	TGTGCTAGTGGTCCAGGGACAGGGGGCACCGGGGAGCTGTTTTTT	CASGPGTGGTGELFF
TRBV5-1	TRBJ2-3	TRBD1	.	16	TGCGCCAGCAGCTTGGTGGGGGACAGGGGAACAGATACGCAGTATTTT	CASSLVGDRGTDTQYF
TRBV5-4	TRBJ1-1	.	.	15	TGTGCCAGCAGCCCGAGAACCGGGGGGAACACTGAAGCTTTCTTT	CASSPRTGGNTEAFF